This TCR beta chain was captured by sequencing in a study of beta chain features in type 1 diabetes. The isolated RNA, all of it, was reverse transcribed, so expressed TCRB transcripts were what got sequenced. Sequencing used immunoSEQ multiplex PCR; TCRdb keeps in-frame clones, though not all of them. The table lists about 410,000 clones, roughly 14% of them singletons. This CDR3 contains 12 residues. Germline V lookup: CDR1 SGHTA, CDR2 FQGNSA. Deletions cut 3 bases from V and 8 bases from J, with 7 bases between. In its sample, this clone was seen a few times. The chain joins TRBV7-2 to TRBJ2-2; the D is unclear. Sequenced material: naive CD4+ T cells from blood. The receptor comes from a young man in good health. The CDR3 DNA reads TGTGCCAGCAGCTTGGCACTGGGGGAGCTGTTTTTT. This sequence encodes CASSLALGELFF.